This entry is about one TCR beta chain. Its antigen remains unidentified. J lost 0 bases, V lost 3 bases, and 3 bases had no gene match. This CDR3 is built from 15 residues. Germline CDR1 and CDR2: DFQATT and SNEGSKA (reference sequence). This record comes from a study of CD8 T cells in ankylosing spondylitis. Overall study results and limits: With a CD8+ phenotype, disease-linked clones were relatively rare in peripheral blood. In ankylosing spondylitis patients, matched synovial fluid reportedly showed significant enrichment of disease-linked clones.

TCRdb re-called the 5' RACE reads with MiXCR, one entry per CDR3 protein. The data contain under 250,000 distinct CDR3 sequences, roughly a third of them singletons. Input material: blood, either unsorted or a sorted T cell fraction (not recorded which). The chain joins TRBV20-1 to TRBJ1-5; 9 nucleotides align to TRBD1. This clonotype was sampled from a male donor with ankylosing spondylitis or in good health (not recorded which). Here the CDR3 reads CSASHRGHSNQPQHF. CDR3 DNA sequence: TGCAGTGCTAGTCACAGGGGGCATAGCAATCAGCCCCAGCATTTT.